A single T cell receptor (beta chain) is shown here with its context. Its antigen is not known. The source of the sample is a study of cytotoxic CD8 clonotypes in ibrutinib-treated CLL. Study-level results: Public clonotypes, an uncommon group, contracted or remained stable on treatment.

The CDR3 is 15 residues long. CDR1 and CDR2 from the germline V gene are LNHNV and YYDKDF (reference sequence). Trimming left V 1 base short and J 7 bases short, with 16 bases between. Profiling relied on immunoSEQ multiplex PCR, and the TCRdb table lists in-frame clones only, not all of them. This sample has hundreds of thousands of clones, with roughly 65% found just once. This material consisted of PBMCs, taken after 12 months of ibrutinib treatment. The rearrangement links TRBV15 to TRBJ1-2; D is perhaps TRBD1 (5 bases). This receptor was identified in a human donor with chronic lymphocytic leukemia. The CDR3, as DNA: TGTGCCACCAGCAGAGGTGGGGCAGGGACCAGTGGCTACACCTTC. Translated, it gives CATSRGGAGTSGYTF.